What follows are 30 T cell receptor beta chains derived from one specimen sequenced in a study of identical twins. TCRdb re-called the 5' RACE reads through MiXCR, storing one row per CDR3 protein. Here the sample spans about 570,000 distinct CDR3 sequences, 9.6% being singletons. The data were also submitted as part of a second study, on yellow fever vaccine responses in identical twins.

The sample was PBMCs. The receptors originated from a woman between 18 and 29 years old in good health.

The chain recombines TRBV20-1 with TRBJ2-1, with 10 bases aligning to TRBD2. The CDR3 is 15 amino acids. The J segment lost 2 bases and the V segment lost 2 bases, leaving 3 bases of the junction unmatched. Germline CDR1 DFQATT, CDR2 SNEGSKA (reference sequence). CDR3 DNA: TGCAGTGCTAGACGGCTAGCGGGGGCCTACAATGAGCAGTTCTTC. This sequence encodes CSARRLAGAYNEQFF.

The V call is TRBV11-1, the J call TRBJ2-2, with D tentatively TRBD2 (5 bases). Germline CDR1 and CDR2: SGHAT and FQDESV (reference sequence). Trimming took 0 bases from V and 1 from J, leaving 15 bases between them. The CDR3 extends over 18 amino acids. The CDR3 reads CASSLALSGGLNTGELFF. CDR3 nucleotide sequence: TGTGCCAGCAGCTTAGCGCTAAGTGGCGGGCTGAACACCGGGGAGCTGTTTTTT.

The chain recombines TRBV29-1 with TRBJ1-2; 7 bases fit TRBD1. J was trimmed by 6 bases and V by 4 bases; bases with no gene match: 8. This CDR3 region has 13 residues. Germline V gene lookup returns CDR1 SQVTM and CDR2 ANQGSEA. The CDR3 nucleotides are TGCAGCGTTGGAAACAGGGGATCTCATGGCTACACCTTC. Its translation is CSVGNRGSHGYTF.

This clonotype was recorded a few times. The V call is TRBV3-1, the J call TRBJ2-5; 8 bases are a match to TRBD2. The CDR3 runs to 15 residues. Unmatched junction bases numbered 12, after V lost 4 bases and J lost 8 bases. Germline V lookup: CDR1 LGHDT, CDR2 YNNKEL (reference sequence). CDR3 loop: CASSPPGGDKKTQYF. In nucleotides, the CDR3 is TGTGCCAGCAGCCCCCCCGGGGGGGACAAGAAAACCCAGTACTTC.

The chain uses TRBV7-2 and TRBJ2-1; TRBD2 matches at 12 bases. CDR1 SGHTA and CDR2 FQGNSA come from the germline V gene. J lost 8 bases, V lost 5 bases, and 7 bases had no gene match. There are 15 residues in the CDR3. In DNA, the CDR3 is TGTGCCAGCAGCCTGACTAGCGGGAGAGGGGATGAGCAGTTCTTC. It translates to CASSLTSGRGDEQFF.

CDR3 in DNA: TGTGCCAGCAGCCTAACAGGGGCAGGGGGACGCGAGCAGTACTTC. Its protein is CASSLTGAGGREQYF. The J gene is TRBJ2-7, the V gene TRBV7-9; 7 bases line up with TRBD1. The CDR3 spans 15 residues. Germline lookup yields CDR1 SEHNR and CDR2 FQNEAQ (reference sequence). The J segment lost 6 bases and the V segment lost 5 bases, leaving 13 bases of the junction unmatched.

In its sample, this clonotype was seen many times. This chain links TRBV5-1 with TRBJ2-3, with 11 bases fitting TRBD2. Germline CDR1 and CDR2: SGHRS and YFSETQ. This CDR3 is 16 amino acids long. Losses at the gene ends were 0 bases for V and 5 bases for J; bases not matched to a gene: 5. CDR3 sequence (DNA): TGCGCCAGCAGCTTGGGTAGCGGGGGGGCCAAAGATACGCAGTATTTT. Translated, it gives CASSLGSGGAKDTQYF.

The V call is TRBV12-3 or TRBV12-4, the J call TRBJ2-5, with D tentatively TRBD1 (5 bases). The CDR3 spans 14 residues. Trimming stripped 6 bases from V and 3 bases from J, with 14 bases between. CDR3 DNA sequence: TGTGCCAGCAGCCGTCAGGGTATCAAAGAGACCCAGTACTTC. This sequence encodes CASSRQGIKETQYF.

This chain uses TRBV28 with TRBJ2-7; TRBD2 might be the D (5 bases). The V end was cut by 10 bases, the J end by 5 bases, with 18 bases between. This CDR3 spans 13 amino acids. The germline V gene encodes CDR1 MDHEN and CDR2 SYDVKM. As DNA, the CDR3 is TGTGCCACCAACCAAAACGGGGAGAACGAGCAGTACTTC. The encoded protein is CATNQNGENEQYF.

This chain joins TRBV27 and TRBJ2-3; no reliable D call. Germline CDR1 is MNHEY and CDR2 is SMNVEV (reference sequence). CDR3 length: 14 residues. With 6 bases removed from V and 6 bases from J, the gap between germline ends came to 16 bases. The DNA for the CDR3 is TGTGCCAGCAGGCTCGGGCTCCTCCATGATACGCAGTATTTT. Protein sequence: CASRLGLLHDTQYF.

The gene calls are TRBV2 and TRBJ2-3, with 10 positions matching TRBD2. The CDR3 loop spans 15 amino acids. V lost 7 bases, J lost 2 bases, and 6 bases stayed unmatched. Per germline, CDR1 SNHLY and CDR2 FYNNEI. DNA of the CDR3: TGTGCCAGCAAAGGACTAGCGGCGATCACAGATACGCAGTATTTT. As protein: CASKGLAAITDTQYF.

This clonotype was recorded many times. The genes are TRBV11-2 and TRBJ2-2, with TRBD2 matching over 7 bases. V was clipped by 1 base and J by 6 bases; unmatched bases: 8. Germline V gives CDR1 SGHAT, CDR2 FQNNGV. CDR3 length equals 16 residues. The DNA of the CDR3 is TGTGCCAGCAGCTTAGCTGGCGGGAGAATTGCCGGGGAGCTGTTTTTT. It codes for CASSLAGGRIAGELFF.

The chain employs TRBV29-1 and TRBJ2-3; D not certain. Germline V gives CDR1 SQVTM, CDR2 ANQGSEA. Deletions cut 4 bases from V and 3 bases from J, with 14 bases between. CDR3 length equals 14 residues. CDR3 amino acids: CSVGKGYGTDTQYF. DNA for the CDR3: TGCAGCGTTGGAAAGGGCTACGGGACAGATACGCAGTATTTT.

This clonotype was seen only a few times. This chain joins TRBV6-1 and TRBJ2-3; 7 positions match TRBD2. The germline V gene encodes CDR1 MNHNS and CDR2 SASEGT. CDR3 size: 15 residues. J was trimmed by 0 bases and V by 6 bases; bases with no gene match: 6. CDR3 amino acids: CASRKSGDSTDTQYF. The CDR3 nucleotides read TGTGCCAGCAGGAAAAGCGGGGACAGCACAGATACGCAGTATTTT.

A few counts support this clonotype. CDR3 sequence (DNA): TGTGCCACGATGACAGGGGGCTTCACAGATACGCAGTATTTT. It yields the protein CATMTGGFTDTQYF. The rearrangement joins TRBV6-1 to TRBJ2-3, with 10 bases aligning to TRBD1. There are 14 residues in the CDR3. Trimming cost V 10 bases and J 2 bases; bases outside gene matches: 6. Germline V lookup: CDR1 MNHNS, CDR2 SASEGT.

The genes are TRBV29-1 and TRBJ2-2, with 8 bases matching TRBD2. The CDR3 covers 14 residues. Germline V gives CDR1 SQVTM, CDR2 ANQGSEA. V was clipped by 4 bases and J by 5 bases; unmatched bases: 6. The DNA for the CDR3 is TGCAGCGTTGCGCAACGGGGGGGTACCGGGGAGCTGTTTTTT. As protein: CSVAQRGGTGELFF.

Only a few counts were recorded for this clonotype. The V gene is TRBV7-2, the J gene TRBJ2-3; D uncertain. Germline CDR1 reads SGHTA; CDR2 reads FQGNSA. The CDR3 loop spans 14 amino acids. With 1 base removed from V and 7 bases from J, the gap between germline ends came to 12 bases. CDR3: CASSLGSELNTQYF. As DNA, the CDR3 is TGTGCCAGCAGCTTAGGGAGCGAGCTGAATACGCAGTATTTT. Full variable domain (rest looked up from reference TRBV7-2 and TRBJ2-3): GAGVSQSPSNKVTEKGKDVELRCDPISGHTALYWYRQSLGQGLEFLIYFQGNSAPDKSGLPSDRFSAERTGGSVSTLTIQRTQQEDSAVYLCASSLGSELNTQYFGPGTRLTVL.

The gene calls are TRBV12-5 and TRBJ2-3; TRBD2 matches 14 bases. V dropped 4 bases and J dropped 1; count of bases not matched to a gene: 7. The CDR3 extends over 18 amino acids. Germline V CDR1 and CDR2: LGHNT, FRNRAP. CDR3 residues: CASGSGGTSGSGTDTQYF. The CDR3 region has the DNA TGTGCTAGTGGTTCCGGCGGGACTAGCGGGAGCGGCACAGATACGCAGTATTTT.

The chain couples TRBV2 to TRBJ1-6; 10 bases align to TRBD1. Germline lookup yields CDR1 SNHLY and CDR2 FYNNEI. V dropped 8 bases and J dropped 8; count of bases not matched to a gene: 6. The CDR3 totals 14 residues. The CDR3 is CASCGTGVYSPLHF. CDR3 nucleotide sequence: TGTGCCAGCTGCGGGACAGGGGTTTATTCACCCCTCCACTTT.

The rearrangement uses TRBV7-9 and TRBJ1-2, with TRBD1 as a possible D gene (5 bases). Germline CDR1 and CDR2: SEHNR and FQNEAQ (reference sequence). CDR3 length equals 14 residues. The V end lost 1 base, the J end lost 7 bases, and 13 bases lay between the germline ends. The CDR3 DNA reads TGTGCCAGCAGCTTAGAGGGACCCCTATCTGGCTACACCTTC. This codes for CASSLEGPLSGYTF.

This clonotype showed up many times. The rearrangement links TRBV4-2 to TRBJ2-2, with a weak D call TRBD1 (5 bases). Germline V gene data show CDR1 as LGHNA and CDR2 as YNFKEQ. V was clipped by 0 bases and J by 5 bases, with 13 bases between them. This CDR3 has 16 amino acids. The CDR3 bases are TGTGCCAGCAGCCAAGATCATGACAGAGGAACCGGGGAGCTGTTTTTT. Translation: CASSQDHDRGTGELFF.

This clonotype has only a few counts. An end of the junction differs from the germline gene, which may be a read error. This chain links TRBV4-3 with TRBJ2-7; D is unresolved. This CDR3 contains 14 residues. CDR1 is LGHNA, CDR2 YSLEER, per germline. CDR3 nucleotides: TGCGCCAGCAGCCACACCATGTCCGACACCTCTTTTGTTTTC. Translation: CASSHTMSDTSFVF.

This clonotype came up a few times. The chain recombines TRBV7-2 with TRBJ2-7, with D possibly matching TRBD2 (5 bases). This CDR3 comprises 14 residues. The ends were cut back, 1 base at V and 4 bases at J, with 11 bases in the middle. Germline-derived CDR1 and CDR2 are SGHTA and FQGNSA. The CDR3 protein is CASSLGSRRYEQYF. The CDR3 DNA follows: TGTGCCAGCAGCTTAGGTTCCAGGAGGTACGAGCAGTACTTC. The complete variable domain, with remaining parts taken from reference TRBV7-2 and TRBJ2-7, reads GAGVSQSPSNKVTEKGKDVELRCDPISGHTALYWYRQSLGQGLEFLIYFQGNSAPDKSGLPSDRFSAERTGGSVSTLTIQRTQQEDSAVYLCASSLGSRRYEQYFGPGTRLTVT.

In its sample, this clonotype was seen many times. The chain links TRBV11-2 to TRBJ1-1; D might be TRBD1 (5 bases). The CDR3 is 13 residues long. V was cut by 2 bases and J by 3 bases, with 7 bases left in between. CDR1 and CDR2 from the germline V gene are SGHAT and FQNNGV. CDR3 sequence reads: CASSLQGYTEAFF. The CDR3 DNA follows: TGTGCCAGCAGCTTACAGGGATACACTGAAGCTTTCTTT.

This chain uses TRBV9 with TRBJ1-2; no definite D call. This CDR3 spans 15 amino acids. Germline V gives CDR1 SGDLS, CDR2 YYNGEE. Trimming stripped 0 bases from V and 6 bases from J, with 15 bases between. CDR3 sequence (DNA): TGTGCCAGCAGCGTAGCAGCGGGGTTGGTGAATGGCTACACCTTC. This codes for CASSVAAGLVNGYTF.

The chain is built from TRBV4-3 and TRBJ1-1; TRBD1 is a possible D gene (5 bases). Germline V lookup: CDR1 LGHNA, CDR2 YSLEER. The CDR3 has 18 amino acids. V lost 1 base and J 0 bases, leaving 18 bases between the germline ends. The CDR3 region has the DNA TGCGCCAGCAGCCAAGGAGTCAGCAGGGTTCGAATGAACACTGAAGCTTTCTTT. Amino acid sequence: CASSQGVSRVRMNTEAFF.

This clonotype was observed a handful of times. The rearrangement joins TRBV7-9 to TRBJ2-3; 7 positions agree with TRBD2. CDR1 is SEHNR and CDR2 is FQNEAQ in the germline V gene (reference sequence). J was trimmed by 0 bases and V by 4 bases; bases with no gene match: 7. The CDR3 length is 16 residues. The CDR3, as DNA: TGTGCCAGCAGCTGGGGGAGGGCCGAGAGCACAGATACGCAGTATTTT. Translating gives CASSWGRAESTDTQYF.

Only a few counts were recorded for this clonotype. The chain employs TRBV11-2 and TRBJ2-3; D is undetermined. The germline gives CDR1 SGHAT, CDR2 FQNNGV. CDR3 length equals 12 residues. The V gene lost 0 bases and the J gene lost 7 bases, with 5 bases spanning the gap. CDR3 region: CASSLDIYTQYF. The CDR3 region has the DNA TGTGCCAGCAGCTTAGATATTTATACGCAGTATTTT.

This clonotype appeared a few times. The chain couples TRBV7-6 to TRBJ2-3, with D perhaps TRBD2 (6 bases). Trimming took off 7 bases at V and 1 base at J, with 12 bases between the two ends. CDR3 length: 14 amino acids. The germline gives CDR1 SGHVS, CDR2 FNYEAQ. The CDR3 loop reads CASKTGGGTDTQYF. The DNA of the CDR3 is TGTGCCAGCAAGACCGGAGGGGGCACAGATACGCAGTATTTT.

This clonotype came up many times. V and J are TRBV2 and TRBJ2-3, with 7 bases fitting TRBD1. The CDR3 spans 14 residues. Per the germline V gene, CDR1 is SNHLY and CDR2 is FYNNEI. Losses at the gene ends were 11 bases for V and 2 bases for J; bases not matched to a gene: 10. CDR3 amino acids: CAGGGQPATDTQYF. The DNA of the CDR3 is TGTGCCGGTGGGGGACAGCCGGCCACAGATACGCAGTATTTT.